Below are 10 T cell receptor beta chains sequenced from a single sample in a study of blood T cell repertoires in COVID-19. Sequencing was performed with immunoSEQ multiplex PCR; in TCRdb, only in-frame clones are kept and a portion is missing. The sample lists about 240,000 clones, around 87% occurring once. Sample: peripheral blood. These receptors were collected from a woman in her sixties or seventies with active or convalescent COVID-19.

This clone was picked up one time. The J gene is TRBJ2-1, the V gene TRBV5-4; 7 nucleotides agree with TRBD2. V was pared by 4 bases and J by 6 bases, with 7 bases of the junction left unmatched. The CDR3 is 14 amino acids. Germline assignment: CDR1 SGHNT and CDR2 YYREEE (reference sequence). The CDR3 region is CASSGGGSFNEQFF. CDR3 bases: TGTGCCAGCAGCGGCGGGGGAAGCTTCAATGAGCAGTTCTTC.

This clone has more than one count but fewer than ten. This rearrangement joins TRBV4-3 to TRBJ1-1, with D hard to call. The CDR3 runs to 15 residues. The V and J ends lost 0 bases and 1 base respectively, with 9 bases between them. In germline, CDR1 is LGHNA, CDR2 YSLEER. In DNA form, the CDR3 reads TGCGCCAGCAGCCAAGATATCCGGGAGAACACTGAAGCTTTCTTT. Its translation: CASSQDIRENTEAFF.

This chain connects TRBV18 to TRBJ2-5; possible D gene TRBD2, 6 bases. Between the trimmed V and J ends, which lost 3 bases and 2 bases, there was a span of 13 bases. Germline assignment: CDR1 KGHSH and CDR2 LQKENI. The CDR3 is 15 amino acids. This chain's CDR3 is CASSPMVRGQETQYF. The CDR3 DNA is TGTGCCAGCTCACCGATGGTCCGGGGGCAAGAGACCCAGTACTTC.

CDR3 amino acids: CSPGTGGDTGELFF. The CDR3, as DNA: TGCAGCCCGGGGACAGGGGGGGATACCGGGGAGCTGTTTTTT. The chain carries TRBV29-1 and TRBJ2-2; 11 nucleotides line up with TRBD1. The germline V gene has CDR1 SQVTM and CDR2 ANQGSEA. V shed 8 bases, J shed 5 bases, and the junction held 7 bases outside the gene matches. This CDR3 region has 14 residues.

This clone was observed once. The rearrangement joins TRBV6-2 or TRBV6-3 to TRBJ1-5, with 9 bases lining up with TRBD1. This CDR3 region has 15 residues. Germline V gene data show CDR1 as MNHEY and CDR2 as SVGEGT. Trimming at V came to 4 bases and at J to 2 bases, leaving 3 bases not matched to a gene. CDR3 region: CASSSRQGGNQPQHF. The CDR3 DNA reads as TGTGCCAGCAGTTCCCGACAGGGGGGCAATCAGCCCCAGCATTTT.

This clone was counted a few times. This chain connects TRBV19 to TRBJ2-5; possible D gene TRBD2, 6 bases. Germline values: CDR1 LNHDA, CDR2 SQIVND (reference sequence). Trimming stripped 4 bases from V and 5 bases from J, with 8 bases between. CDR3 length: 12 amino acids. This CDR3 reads CASSSAGETQYF. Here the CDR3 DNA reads TGTGCCAGTAGTAGTGCGGGGGAGACCCAGTACTTC.

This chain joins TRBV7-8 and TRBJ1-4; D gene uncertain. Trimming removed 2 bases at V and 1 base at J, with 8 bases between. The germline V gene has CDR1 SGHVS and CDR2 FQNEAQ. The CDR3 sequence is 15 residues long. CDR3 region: CASSLSGVTNEKLFF. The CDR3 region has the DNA TGTGCCAGCAGCTTATCCGGGGTAACTAATGAAAAACTGTTTTTT.

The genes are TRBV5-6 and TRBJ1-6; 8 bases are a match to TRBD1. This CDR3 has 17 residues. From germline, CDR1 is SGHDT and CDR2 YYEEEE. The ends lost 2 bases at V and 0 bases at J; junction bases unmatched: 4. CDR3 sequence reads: CASSLNRGSSYNSPLHF. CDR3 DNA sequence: TGTGCCAGCAGCTTAAACAGGGGGAGCTCCTATAATTCACCCCTCCACTTT.

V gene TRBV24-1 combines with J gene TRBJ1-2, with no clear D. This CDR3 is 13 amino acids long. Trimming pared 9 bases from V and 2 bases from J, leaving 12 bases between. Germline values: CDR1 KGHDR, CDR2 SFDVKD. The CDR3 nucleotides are TGTGCCACCCGAGGCGAGGGAAACTATGGCTACACCTTC. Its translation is CATRGEGNYGYTF.

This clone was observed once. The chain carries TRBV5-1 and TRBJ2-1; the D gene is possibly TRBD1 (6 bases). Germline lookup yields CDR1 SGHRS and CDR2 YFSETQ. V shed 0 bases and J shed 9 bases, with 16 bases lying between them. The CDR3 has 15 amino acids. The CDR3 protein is CASSLGITGSREQFF. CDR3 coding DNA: TGCGCCAGCAGCTTGGGAATAACAGGGTCACGTGAGCAGTTCTTC.